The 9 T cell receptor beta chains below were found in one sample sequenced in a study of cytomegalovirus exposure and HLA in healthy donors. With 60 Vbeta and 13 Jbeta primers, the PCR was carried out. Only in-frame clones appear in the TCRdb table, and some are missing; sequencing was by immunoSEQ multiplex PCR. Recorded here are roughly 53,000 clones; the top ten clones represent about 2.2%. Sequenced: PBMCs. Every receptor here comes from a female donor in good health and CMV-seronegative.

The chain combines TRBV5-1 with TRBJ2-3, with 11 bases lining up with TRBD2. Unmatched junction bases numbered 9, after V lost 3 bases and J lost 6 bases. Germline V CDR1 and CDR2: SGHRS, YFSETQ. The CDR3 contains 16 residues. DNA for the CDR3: TGCGCCAGCAGCTCGTGGGGACTAGCGGAGGTGGATACGCAGTATTTT. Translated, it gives CASSSWGLAEVDTQYF.

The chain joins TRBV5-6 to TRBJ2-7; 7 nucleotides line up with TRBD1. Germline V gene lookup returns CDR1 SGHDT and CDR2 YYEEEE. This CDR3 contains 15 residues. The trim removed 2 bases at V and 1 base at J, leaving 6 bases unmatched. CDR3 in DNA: TGTGCCAGCAGCTTATACGACAGGGTGTCCTACGAGCAGTACTTC. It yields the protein CASSLYDRVSYEQYF.

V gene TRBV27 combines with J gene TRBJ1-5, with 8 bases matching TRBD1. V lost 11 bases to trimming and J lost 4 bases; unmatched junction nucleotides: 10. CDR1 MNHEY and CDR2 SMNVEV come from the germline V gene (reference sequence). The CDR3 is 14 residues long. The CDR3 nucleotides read TGTGCCCCTGGCCCCAACAGGGGGAATCAGCCCCAGCATTTT. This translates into CAPGPNRGNQPQHF.

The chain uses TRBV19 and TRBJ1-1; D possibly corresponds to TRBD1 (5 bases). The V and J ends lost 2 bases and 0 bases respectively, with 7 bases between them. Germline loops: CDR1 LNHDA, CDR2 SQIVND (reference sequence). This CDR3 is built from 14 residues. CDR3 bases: TGTGCCAGTAGTATACAGGGTATGAACACTGAAGCTTTCTTT. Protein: CASSIQGMNTEAFF.

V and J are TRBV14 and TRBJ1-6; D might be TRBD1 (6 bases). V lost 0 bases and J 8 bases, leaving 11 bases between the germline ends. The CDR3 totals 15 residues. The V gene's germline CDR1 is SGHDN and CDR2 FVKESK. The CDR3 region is CASSQDWGGHSPLHF. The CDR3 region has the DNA TGTGCCAGCAGCCAAGATTGGGGGGGCCATTCACCCCTCCACTTT.

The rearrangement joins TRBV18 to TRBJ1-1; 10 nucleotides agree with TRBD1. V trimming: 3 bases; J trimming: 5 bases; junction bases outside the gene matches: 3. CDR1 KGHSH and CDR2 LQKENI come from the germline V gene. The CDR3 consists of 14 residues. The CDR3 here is CASSPDRGVTEAFF. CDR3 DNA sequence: TGTGCCAGCTCACCGGACAGGGGGGTTACTGAAGCTTTCTTT.

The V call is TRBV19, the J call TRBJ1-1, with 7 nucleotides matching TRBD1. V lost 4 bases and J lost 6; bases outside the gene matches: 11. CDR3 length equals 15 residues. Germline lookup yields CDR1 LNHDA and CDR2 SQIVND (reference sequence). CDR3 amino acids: CASSTRGQVGAEAFF. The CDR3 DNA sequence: TGTGCCAGTAGTACACGCGGACAGGTCGGAGCTGAAGCTTTCTTT. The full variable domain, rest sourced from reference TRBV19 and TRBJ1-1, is DGGITQSPKYLFRKEGQNVTLSCEQNLNHDAMYWYRQDPGQGLRLIYYSQIVNDFQKGDIAEGYSVSREKKESFPLTVTSAQKNPTAFYLCASSTRGQVGAEAFFGQGTRLTVV.

The CDR3 here is CASSFWTGEEQYF. The DNA for the CDR3 is TGTGCCAGCAGCTTTTGGACAGGGGAAGAGCAGTACTTC. V is TRBV7-2 and J is TRBJ2-7; 9 positions match TRBD1. Germline values: CDR1 SGHTA, CDR2 FQGNSA. The length of the CDR3 is 13 residues. With 3 bases clipped from V and 7 bases from J, the junction kept 4 bases outside the gene matches. Drawing the rest from reference TRBV7-2 and TRBJ2-7, the complete variable domain is GAGVSQSPSNKVTEKGKDVELRCDPISGHTALYWYRQSLGQGLEFLIYFQGNSAPDKSGLPSDRFSAERTGGSVSTLTIQRTQQEDSAVYLCASSFWTGEEQYFGPGTRLTVT.

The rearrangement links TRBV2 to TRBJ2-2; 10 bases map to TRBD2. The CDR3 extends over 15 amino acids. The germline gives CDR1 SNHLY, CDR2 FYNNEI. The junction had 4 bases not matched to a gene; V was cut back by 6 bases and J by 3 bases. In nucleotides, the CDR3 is TGTGCCAGCAGCGGGACTAGCGCTGACACCGGGGAGCTGTTTTTT. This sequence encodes CASSGTSADTGELFF. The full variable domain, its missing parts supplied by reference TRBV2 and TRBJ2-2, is EPEVTQTPSHQVTQMGQEVILRCVPISNHLYFYWYRQILGQKVEFLVSFYNNEISEKSEIFDDQFSVERPDGSNFTLKIRSTKLEDSAMYFCASSGTSADTGELFFGEGSRLTVL.